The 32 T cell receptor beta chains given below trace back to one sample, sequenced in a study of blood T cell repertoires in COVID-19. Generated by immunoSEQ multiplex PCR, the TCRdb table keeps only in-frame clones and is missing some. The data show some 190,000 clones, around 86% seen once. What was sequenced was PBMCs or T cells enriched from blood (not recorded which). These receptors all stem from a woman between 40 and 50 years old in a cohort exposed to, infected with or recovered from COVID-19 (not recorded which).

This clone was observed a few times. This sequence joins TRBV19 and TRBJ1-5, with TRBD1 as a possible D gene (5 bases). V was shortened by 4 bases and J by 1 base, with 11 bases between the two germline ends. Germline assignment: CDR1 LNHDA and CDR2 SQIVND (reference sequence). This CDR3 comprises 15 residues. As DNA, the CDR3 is TGTGCCAGTAGTAAGGGGCAGGGAAGCAATCAGCCCCAGCATTTT. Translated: CASSKGQGSNQPQHF.

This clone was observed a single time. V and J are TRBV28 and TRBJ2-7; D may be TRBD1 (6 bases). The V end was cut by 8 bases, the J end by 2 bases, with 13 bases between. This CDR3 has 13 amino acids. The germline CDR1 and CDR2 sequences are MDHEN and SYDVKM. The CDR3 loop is CASGQGQPYEQYF. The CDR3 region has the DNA TGTGCCAGCGGGCAAGGACAGCCCTACGAGCAGTACTTC.

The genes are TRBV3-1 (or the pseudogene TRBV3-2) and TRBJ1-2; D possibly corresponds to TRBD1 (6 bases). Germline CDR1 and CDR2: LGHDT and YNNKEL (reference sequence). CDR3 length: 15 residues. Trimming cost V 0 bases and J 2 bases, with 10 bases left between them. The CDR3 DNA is TGTGCCAGCAGCCAAGATGTAAGGGGGAACTATGGCTACACCTTC. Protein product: CASSQDVRGNYGYTF.

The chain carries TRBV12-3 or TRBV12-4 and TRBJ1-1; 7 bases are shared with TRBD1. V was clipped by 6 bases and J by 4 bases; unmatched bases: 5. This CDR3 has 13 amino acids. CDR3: CASRLSGGTEAFF. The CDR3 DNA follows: TGTGCCAGCAGATTATCAGGGGGCACTGAAGCTTTCTTT.

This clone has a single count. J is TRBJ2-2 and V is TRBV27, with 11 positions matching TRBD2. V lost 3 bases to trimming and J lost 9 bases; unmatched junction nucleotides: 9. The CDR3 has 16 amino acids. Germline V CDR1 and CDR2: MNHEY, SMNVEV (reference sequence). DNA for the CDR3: TGTGCCAGCAGTTTGGGACTAGCGGTGGGGGTCCGGGAGCTGTTTTTT. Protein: CASSLGLAVGVRELFF.

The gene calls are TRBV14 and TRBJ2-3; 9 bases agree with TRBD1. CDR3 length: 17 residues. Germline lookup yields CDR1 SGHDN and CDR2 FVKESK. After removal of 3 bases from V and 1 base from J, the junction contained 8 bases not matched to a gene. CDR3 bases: TGTGCCAGCAGCCACCAGCCGCGGACAGGGGGCACAGATACGCAGTATTTT. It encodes CASSHQPRTGGTDTQYF.

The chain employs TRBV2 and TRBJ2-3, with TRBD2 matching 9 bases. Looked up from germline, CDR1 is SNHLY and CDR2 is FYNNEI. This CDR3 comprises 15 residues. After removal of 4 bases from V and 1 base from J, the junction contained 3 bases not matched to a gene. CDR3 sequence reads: CASSVVAGGTDTQYF. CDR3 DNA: TGTGCCAGCAGTGTCGTAGCGGGGGGCACAGATACGCAGTATTTT.

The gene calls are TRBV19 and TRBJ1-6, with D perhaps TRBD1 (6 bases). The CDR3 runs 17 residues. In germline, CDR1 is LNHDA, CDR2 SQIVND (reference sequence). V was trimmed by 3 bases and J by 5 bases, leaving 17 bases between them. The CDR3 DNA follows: TGTGCCAGTAGTATCGGGCTATTAGGGGGTCATAATTCACCCCTCCACTTT. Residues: CASSIGLLGGHNSPLHF.

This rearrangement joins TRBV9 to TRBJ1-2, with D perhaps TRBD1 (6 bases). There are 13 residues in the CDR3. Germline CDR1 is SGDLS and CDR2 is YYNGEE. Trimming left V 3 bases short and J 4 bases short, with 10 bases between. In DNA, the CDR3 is TGTGCCAGCAGCGGGACAGTGGGCTATGGCTACACCTTC. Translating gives CASSGTVGYGYTF.

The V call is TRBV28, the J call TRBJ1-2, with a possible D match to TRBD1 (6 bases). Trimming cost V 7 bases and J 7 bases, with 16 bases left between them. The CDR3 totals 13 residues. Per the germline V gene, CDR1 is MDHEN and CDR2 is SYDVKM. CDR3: CASTPPGQLGYTF. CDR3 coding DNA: TGTGCCAGCACTCCCCCCGGACAGCTTGGCTACACCTTC.

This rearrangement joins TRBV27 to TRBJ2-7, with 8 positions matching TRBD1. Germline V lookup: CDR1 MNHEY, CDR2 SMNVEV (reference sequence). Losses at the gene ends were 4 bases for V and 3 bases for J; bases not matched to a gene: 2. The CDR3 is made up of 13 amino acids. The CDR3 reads CASSSGGFYEQYF. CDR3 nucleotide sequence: TGTGCCAGCAGTTCAGGGGGCTTCTACGAGCAGTACTTC.

In DNA, the CDR3 is TGTGCCAGCGGTCCCGGGACAGGGGCCTATGGCTACACCTTC. Translation gives CASGPGTGAYGYTF. The V call is TRBV7-9, the J call TRBJ1-2; 10 nucleotides match TRBD1. Per germline, CDR1 SEHNR and CDR2 FQNEAQ (reference sequence). J gave up 4 bases and V 8 bases, and 7 bases lay outside the gene matches. The CDR3 covers 14 residues.

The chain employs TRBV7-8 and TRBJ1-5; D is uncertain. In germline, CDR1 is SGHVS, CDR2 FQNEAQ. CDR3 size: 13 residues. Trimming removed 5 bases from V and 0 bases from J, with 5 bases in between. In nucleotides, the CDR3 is TGTGCCAGCAGCCCAGGTAGCAATCAGCCCCAGCATTTT. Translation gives CASSPGSNQPQHF.

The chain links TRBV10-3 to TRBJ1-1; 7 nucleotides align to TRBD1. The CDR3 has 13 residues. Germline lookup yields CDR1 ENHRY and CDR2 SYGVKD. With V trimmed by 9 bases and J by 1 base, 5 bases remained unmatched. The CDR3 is CAIRQGQNTEAFF. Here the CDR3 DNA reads TGTGCCATACGACAGGGCCAGAACACTGAAGCTTTCTTT.

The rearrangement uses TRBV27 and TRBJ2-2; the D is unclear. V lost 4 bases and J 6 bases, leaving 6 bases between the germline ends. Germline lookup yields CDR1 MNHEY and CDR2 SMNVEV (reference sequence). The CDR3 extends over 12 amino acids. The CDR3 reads CASSSSPGELFF. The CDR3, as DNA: TGTGCCAGCAGTTCCTCCCCCGGGGAGCTGTTTTTT.

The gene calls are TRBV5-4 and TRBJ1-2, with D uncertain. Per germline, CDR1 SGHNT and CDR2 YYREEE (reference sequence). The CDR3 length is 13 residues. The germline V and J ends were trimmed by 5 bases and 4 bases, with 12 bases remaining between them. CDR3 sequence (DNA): TGTGCCAGCAGGCTCGGCGGGAGCTATGGCTACACCTTC. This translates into CASRLGGSYGYTF.

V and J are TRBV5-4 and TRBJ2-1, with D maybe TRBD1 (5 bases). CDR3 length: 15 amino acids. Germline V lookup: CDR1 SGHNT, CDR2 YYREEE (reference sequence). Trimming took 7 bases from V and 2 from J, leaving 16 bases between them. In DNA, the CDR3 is TGTGCCAGCGTGGCTCAGGGTGGACCCTACAATGAGCAGTTCTTC. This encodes CASVAQGGPYNEQFF.

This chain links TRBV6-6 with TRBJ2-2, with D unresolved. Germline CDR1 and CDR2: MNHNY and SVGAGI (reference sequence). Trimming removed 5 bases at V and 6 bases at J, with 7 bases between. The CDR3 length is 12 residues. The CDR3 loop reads CASSRPSGELFF. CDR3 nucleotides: TGTGCCAGCAGTCGTCCCTCCGGGGAGCTGTTTTTT.

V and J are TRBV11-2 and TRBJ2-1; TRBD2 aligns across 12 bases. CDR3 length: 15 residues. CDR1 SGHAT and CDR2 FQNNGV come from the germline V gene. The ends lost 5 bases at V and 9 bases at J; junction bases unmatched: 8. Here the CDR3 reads CASSPTSGSIIEQFF. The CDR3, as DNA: TGTGCCAGCAGCCCGACTAGCGGGAGTATCATTGAGCAGTTCTTC. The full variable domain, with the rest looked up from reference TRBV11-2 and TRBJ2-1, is EAGVAQSPRYKIIEKRQSVAFWCNPISGHATLYWYQQILGQGPKLLIQFQNNGVVDDSQLPKDRFSAERLKGVDSTLKIQPAKLEDSAVYLCASSPTSGSIIEQFFGPGTRLTVL.

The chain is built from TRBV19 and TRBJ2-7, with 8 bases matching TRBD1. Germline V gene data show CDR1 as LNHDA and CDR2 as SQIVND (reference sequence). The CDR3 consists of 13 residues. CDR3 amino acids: CATGTGHSYEQYF. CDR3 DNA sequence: TGTGCAACCGGGACAGGCCATTCCTACGAGCAGTACTTC.

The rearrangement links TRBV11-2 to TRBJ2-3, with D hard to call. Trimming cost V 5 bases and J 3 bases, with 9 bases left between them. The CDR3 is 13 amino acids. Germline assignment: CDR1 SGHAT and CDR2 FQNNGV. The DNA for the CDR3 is TGTGCCAGCAGCGTAAGACTGACAGATACGCAGTATTTT. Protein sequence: CASSVRLTDTQYF.

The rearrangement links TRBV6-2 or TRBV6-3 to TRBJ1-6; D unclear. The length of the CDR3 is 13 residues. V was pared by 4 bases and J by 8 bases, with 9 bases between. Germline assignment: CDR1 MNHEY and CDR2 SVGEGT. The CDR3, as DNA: TGTGCCAGCAGTTTCTCCGGGGATTCACCCCTCCACTTT. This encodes CASSFSGDSPLHF.

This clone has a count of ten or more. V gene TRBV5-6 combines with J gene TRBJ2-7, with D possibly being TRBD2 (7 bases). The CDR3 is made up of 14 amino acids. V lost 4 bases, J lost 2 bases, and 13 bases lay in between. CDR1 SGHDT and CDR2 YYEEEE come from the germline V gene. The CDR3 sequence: CASSRGGAPYEQYF. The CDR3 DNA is TGTGCCAGCAGCAGGGGGGGGGCCCCCTACGAGCAGTACTTC.

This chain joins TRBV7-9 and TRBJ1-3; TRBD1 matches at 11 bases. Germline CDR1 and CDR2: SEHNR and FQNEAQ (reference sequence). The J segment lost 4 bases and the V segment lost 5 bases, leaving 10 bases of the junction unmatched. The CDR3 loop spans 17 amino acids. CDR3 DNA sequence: TGTGCCAGCAGCCCCGGACAGGGGGCGGTTGAAGGAAACACCATATATTTT. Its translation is CASSPGQGAVEGNTIYF.

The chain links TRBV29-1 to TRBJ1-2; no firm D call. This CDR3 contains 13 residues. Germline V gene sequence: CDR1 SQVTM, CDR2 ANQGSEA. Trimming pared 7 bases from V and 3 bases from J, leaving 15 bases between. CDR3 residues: CSAPGSGHYGYTF. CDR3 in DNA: TGCAGCGCCCCCGGATCGGGTCACTATGGCTACACCTTC.

Written as DNA, the CDR3 is TGTGCCAGCAGCCCGTTGACAGGGCGTGCGGGGGGCTACACCTTC. This gives the protein CASSPLTGRAGGYTF. The gene calls are TRBV7-9 and TRBJ1-2; 7 positions match TRBD1. This CDR3 has 15 amino acids. With V trimmed by 5 bases and J by 8 bases, 14 bases remained unmatched. In germline, CDR1 is SEHNR, CDR2 FQNEAQ (reference sequence).

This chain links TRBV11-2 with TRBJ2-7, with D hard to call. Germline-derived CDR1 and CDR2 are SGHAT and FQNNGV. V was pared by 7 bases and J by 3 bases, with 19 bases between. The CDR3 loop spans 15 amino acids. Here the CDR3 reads CASTSEFGANYEQYF. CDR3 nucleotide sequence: TGTGCCAGCACCTCTGAGTTCGGAGCGAACTACGAGCAGTACTTC.

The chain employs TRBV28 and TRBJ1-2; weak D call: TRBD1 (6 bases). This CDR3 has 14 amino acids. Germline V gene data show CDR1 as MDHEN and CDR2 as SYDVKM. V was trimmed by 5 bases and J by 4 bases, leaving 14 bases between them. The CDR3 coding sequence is TGTGCCAGCAGTCAAACGACAGGCCGCTATGGCTACACCTTC. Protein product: CASSQTTGRYGYTF.

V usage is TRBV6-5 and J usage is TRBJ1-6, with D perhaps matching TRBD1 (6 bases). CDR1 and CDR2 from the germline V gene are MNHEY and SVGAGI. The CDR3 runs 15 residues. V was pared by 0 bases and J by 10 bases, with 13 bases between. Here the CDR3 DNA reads TGTGCCAGCAGTTACTCGAGGGGAGGGGGATCACCCCTCCACTTT. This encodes CASSYSRGGGSPLHF.

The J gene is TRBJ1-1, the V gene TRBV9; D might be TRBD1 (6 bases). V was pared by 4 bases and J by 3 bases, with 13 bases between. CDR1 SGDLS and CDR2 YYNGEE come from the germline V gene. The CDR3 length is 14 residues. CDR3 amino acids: CASSHGGADTEAFF. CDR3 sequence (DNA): TGTGCCAGCAGCCACGGGGGGGCTGACACTGAAGCTTTCTTT.

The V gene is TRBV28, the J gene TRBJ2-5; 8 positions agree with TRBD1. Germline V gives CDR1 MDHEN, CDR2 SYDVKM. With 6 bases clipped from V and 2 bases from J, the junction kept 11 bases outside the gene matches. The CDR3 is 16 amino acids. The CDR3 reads CASSLSQGVIQETQYF. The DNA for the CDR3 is TGTGCCAGCAGCCTGTCACAGGGGGTGATTCAAGAGACCCAGTACTTC.

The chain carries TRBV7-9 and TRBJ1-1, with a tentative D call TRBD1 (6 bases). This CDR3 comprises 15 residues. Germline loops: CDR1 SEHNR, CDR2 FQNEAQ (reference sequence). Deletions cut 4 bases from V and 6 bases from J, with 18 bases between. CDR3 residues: CASSYSQGRVAEAFF. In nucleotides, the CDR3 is TGTGCCAGCAGCTATTCACAGGGTCGGGTGGCTGAAGCTTTCTTT. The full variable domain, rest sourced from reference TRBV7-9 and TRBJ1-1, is DTGVSQNPRHKITKRGQNVTFRCDPISEHNRLYWYRQTLGQGPEFLTYFQNEAQLEKSRLLSDRFSAERPKGSFSTLEIQRTEQGDSAMYLCASSYSQGRVAEAFFGQGTRLTVV.